This T cell receptor beta chain was captured in a study of CD8 T cells in Susac syndrome. This CDR3 contains 16 residues. V lost 4 bases and J lost 0, with 12 bases in between. Germline CDR1 reads SGHVS; CDR2 reads FQNEAQ. cDNA came from roughly 0.5 to 1 ug RNA primed by random hexamers. The CDR3 of TCR beta was amplified by immunoSEQ multiplex PCR across 54 Vbeta and 13 Jbeta. TCRdb re-called the immunoSEQ multiplex PCR reads with MiXCR, one entry per CDR3 protein. The table records some 120,000 distinct CDR3 sequences, around 96% of them present only once. This TCR was recovered from a human donor in good health. This chain links TRBV7-8 with TRBJ2-2; D remains ambiguous. Sequencing was carried out using CD4+ T cells from PBMCs. The CDR3, as DNA: TGTGCCAGCAGCTCCGGGCCCTCGTCGAACACCGGGGAGCTGTTTTTT. This encodes CASSSGPSSNTGELFF. Full variable domain (remainder filled in from reference TRBV7-8 and TRBJ2-2): GAGVSQSPRYKVAKRGQDVALRCDPISGHVSLFWYQQALGQGPEFLTYFQNEAQLDKSGLPSDRFFAERPEGSVSTLKIQRTQQEDSAVYLCASSSGPSSNTGELFFGEGSRLTVL.